Included here is one T cell receptor beta chain sequence, with context. This sample is part of a study of T-cell reconstitution after alpha-beta-depleted transplantation in children. Unique molecular identifiers were used in preparing the TCRbeta library. TCRdb reprocessed the PCR reads with MiXCR, giving one entry per CDR3 protein. Among around 450,000 distinct CDR3 sequences listed, 16% were seen once. Germline assignment: CDR1 SGHRS and CDR2 YFSETQ. V was cut by 0 bases and J by 3 bases, with 10 bases left in between. The CDR3 length is 14 residues. This sequence joins TRBV5-1 and TRBJ2-7; perhaps TRBD2 as D (6 bases). The clonotype was recovered from a boy under three years old who had a stem cell transplant for Wiskott-Aldrich syndrome, so the T cells may come from the graft donor. The sample here was PBMCs, mostly from graft donor cells, taken 360 days after TCRalphabeta/CD19-depleted stem cell transplant. CDR3 sequence (DNA): TGCGCCAGCAGCTTGGGGGCGGGGAACTACGAGCAGTACTTC. Amino acids: CASSLGAGNYEQYF.